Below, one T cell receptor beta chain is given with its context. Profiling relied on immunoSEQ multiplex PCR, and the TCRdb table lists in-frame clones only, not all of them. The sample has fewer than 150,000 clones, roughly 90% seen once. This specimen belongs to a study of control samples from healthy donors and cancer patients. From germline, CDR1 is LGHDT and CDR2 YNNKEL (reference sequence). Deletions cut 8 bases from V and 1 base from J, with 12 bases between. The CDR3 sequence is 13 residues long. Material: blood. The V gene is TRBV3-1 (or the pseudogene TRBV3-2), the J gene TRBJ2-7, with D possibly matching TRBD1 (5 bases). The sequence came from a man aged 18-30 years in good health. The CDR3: CASVVGRSYEQYF. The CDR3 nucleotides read TGTGCCAGCGTCGTGGGGCGGTCCTACGAGCAGTACTTC.